This T cell receptor (beta chain) originates from a study of T cells in Graves' hyperthyroidism and ophthalmopathy. Study-wide results and limits: Most clonotypes expanded in the thyroid (above 0.001) were also present in blood.

The CDR3 has 14 residues. The V gene's germline CDR1 is SGHTA and CDR2 FQGNSA. Trimming cost V 6 bases and J 2 bases, with 10 bases left between them. As concerns this clonotype: Its antigen remains unidentified. A much larger clone sits a single nucleotide away, making a read error possible.

RNA transcripts provided the source from which TCR beta CDR3 regions were amplified. TCR CDR3 underwent first-round RT-PCR with the HTBI primer set. TCRdb re-called the multiplex PCR reads with MiXCR, one entry per CDR3 protein. The sample lists around 600,000 distinct CDR3 sequences; 45% were seen once. This chain uses TRBV7-2 with TRBJ2-2, with a tentative D call TRBD2 (5 bases). Sequenced sample: peripheral blood or thyroid tissue (not recorded which). The receptor comes from an adult man with Graves' disease, either hyperthyroidism or ophthalmopathy (not recorded which). The CDR3 region is CASSGRGNTGELFF. CDR3 nucleotide sequence: TGTGCCAGCAGTGGACGGGGAAACACCGGGGAGCTGTTTTTT.